Shown below are 32 T cell receptor beta chains from a single sample sequenced in a study of blood T cell repertoires in COVID-19. Clones were sequenced by immunoSEQ multiplex PCR, and TCRdb holds only the in-frame ones, with some missing. There are about 200,000 clones in the sample; 75% to 85% occur only once, and around 7.4% lies in the top ten. The sequenced sample was PBMCs or T cells enriched from blood (not recorded which). These receptors were collected from a woman aged 40 to 49 with acute COVID-19.

This clone was seen more than once but under ten times. The chain recombines TRBV29-1 with TRBJ1-3, with no clear D. The ends were cut back, 8 bases at V and 1 base at J, with 18 bases in the middle. This CDR3 spans 15 amino acids. Germline loops: CDR1 SQVTM, CDR2 ANQGSEA. In DNA, the CDR3 is TGCAGCACCCTGGGAGACGCCCTTTCTGGAAACACCATATATTTT. It translates to CSTLGDALSGNTIYF.

The gene calls are TRBV11-3 and TRBJ2-1; a possible D gene is TRBD1 (6 bases). This CDR3 is 14 amino acids long. Trimming cost V 5 bases and J 5 bases, with 13 bases left between them. The V gene's germline CDR1 is SGHNT and CDR2 YENEEA. In DNA, the CDR3 is TGTGCCAGCAGCCCAGGGGCCATGAACAATGAGCAGTTCTTC. Its translation: CASSPGAMNNEQFF.

This clone has only one observation. The chain recombines TRBV19 with TRBJ1-5; 8 positions agree with TRBD1. This CDR3 has 14 residues. V shed 5 bases, J shed 7 bases, and the junction held 7 bases outside the gene matches. Germline V gene sequence: CDR1 LNHDA, CDR2 SQIVND (reference sequence). Written as DNA, the CDR3 is TGTGCCAGTAGTGTAATTCAGGGGGCCCAGCCCCAGCATTTT. As protein: CASSVIQGAQPQHF.

This clone appeared a few times. J is TRBJ1-1 and V is TRBV14; D is possibly TRBD1 (5 bases). V was pared by 2 bases and J by 6 bases, with 10 bases between. CDR3 size: 13 residues. The germline CDR1 and CDR2 sequences are SGHDN and FVKESK. The CDR3 loop reads CASSQIAGSEAFF. The CDR3 bases are TGTGCCAGCAGCCAAATTGCAGGGTCTGAAGCTTTCTTT.

The rearrangement links TRBV3-1 (or the pseudogene TRBV3-2) to TRBJ1-6; D is undetermined. The V and J ends lost 2 bases and 10 bases respectively, with 15 bases between them. The CDR3 has 15 amino acids. Germline CDR1 is LGHDT and CDR2 is YNNKEL (reference sequence). The CDR3 DNA reads as TGTGCCAGCAGCCAATCATTGGCCCTTAGCTCACCCCTCCACTTT. As protein: CASSQSLALSSPLHF.

This clone was seen a handful of times. This chain connects TRBV4-2 to TRBJ1-4, with D uncertain. Deletions cut 1 base from V and 6 bases from J, with 12 bases between. This CDR3 is 15 amino acids long. Germline V gene sequence: CDR1 LGHNA, CDR2 YNFKEQ. The DNA of the CDR3 is TGTGCCAGCAGCCAAGTGGGCATCTCCGATGAAAAACTGTTTTTT. Residues: CASSQVGISDEKLFF.

V is TRBV27 and J is TRBJ1-4; 10 nucleotides agree with TRBD1. V was pared by 7 bases and J by 5 bases, with 4 bases of the junction left unmatched. The CDR3 runs to 14 residues. Germline V gene data show CDR1 as MNHEY and CDR2 as SMNVEV (reference sequence). The CDR3 loop is CASKRTGGNEKLFF. Written as DNA, the CDR3 is TGTGCCAGCAAACGGACAGGGGGGAATGAAAAACTGTTTTTT. The full variable domain, completed using reference TRBV27 and TRBJ1-4, is EAQVTQNPRYLITVTGKKLTVTCSQNMNHEYMSWYRQDPGLGLRQIYYSMNVEVTDKGDVPEGYKVSRKEKRNFPLILESPSPNQTSLYFCASKRTGGNEKLFFGSGTQLSVL.

This chain uses TRBV12-1 with TRBJ2-1; TRBD2 is the table's D call and was not checked against the DNA. TRBV12-1 is listed as a pseudogene. The CDR3 loop spans 14 amino acids. For the CDR3, the DNA is TGTGCCAGCAGGGAGCGGGAGGGGTACAATGAGCAGTTCTTC. This codes for CASREREGYNEQFF.

The chain employs TRBV10-3 and TRBJ1-5, with D maybe TRBD1 (6 bases). The CDR3 has 15 amino acids. Germline V CDR1 and CDR2: ENHRY, SYGVKD. Trimming shortened V by 2 bases and J by 5 bases, and 13 bases separated the two germline ends. The DNA of the CDR3 is TGTGCCATCAGTGAGGACAGGTCGCGGGATCAGCCCCAGCATTTT. This encodes CAISEDRSRDQPQHF.

CDR3 sequence: CASSMGRGEQYF. The CDR3 nucleotides read TGTGCCAGTAGTATGGGGCGTGGAGAGCAGTACTTC. The gene calls are TRBV19 and TRBJ2-7, with a tentative D call TRBD1 (5 bases). This CDR3 comprises 12 residues. Germline V gene data show CDR1 as LNHDA and CDR2 as SQIVND (reference sequence). V lost 3 bases and J 7 bases, leaving 10 bases between the germline ends.

The J gene is TRBJ2-3, the V gene TRBV7-3; a weak D match, TRBD2 (5 bases). CDR3 length: 14 residues. Trimming removed 0 bases from V and 4 bases from J, with 8 bases in between. Germline loops: CDR1 SGHTA, CDR2 FQGTGA. CDR3 in DNA: TGTGCCAGCAGCTTAACGGCTAGCTCAGATACGCAGTATTTT. This gives the protein CASSLTASSDTQYF.

The chain employs TRBV27 and TRBJ1-1; 8 bases are a match to TRBD1. Germline CDR1 is MNHEY and CDR2 is SMNVEV (reference sequence). The CDR3 spans 16 residues. Trimming cost V 5 bases and J 5 bases; bases outside gene matches: 13. The CDR3, as DNA: TGTGCCAGCAGTATTCGCACAGGGGGTGAGAAAACTGAAGCTTTCTTT. This codes for CASSIRTGGEKTEAFF.

The CDR3 DNA is TGTGCCAGCAGTTTTGAAGGGGCCACCTACGAGCAGTACTTC. Translated: CASSFEGATYEQYF. V is TRBV6-5 and J is TRBJ2-7; tentatively, D is TRBD1 (5 bases). CDR3 length equals 14 residues. Trimming took 4 bases from V and 2 from J, leaving 12 bases between them. Germline CDR1 is MNHEY and CDR2 is SVGAGI.

This chain links TRBV5-1 with TRBJ1-1; 8 bases are shared with TRBD1. Germline V gene sequence: CDR1 SGHRS, CDR2 YFSETQ. The CDR3 spans 13 residues. Germline trimming cut 4 bases from V and 8 bases from J; bases unmatched to any gene: 7. The CDR3 is CASSLGQGSEAFF. CDR3 bases: TGCGCCAGCAGCCTAGGACAGGGATCAGAAGCTTTCTTT.

The rearrangement uses TRBV5-8 and TRBJ1-1; no reliable D call. Germline lookup yields CDR1 SGHTS and CDR2 YDEGEE. V lost 1 base and J 1 base, leaving 8 bases between the germline ends. The CDR3 contains 14 residues. CDR3 in amino acids: CASSLLARNTEAFF. The CDR3 bases are TGTGCCAGCAGCTTGTTGGCCAGGAACACTGAAGCTTTCTTT.

This clone was counted only a few times. The chain has TRBV5-1 and TRBJ2-7; 10 bases are a match to TRBD2. Germline trimming cut 4 bases from V and 3 bases from J; bases unmatched to any gene: 7. This CDR3 spans 15 amino acids. Germline V CDR1 and CDR2: SGHRS, YFSETQ. Written as DNA, the CDR3 is TGCGCCAGCAGCAGGTCAGCGGGAGGGATCTACGAGCAGTACTTC. Translated, it gives CASSRSAGGIYEQYF.

The chain has TRBV5-8 and TRBJ1-2, with no clear D. Trimming left V 0 bases short and J 4 bases short, with 10 bases between. Germline CDR1 is SGHTS and CDR2 is YDEGEE. The CDR3 is 14 amino acids. The CDR3 protein is CASSLEPGSYGYTF. In DNA form, the CDR3 reads TGTGCCAGCAGCTTGGAACCAGGATCCTATGGCTACACCTTC.

This clone appeared a few times. The chain employs TRBV5-1 and TRBJ2-1; 7 bases align to TRBD1. The ends lost 2 bases at V and 1 base at J; junction bases unmatched: 6. The CDR3 spans 16 residues. CDR1 SGHRS and CDR2 YFSETQ come from the germline V gene. The CDR3 loop reads CASSFPPGQSYNEQFF. The CDR3 coding sequence is TGCGCCAGCAGCTTTCCCCCGGGACAGTCCTACAATGAGCAGTTCTTC.

The chain links TRBV27 to TRBJ1-4; 7 bases are shared with TRBD1. The CDR3 runs to 16 residues. J was trimmed by 4 bases and V by 6 bases; bases with no gene match: 11. CDR1 MNHEY and CDR2 SMNVEV come from the germline V gene (reference sequence). CDR3: CASRKEDRFFNEKLFF. CDR3 DNA: TGTGCCAGCAGGAAGGAGGACAGGTTTTTTAATGAAAAACTGTTTTTT.

In this sample, this clone turned up once. The chain uses TRBV6-5 and TRBJ1-1; weak D call: TRBD1 (5 bases). Per germline, CDR1 MNHEY and CDR2 SVGAGI. The CDR3 has 13 amino acids. V gave up 8 bases and J gave up 1 base, with 11 bases separating them. The CDR3 loop is CASGGRRNTEAFF. For the CDR3, the DNA is TGTGCCAGCGGGGGGAGGAGGAACACTGAAGCTTTCTTT.

The chain carries TRBV30 and TRBJ1-5; D is perhaps TRBD1 (5 bases). There are 13 residues in the CDR3. CDR1 is GTSNPN and CDR2 is SVGIG in the germline V gene (reference sequence). V lost 2 bases, J lost 6 bases, and 11 bases lay in between. Written as DNA, the CDR3 is TGTGCCTGGAGTTCCCAGGGCGGTCAGCCCCAGCATTTT. Protein product: CAWSSQGGQPQHF.

The genes are TRBV3-1 (or the pseudogene TRBV3-2) and TRBJ2-1, with D unresolved. This CDR3 contains 13 residues. V was shortened by 0 bases and J by 8 bases, with 8 bases between the two germline ends. CDR1 LGHDT and CDR2 YNNKEL come from the germline V gene (reference sequence). CDR3 in amino acids: CASSQDWSDEQFF. The DNA for the CDR3 is TGTGCCAGCAGCCAAGATTGGTCGGATGAGCAGTTCTTC.

This clone has a handful of counts. This rearrangement joins TRBV19 to TRBJ1-6, with D possibly matching TRBD1 (6 bases). The CDR3 covers 16 residues. Germline V gene lookup returns CDR1 LNHDA and CDR2 SQIVND (reference sequence). Between the trimmed V and J ends, which lost 5 bases and 6 bases, there was a span of 17 bases. The CDR3 DNA sequence: TGTGCCAGTAGTTCCGACAGGACAGCCCTTAATTCACCCCTCCACTTT. It codes for CASSSDRTALNSPLHF. Full variable domain (outside the CDR3, taken from reference TRBV19 and TRBJ1-6): DGGITQSPKYLFRKEGQNVTLSCEQNLNHDAMYWYRQDPGQGLRLIYYSQIVNDFQKGDIAEGYSVSREKKESFPLTVTSAQKNPTAFYLCASSSDRTALNSPLHFGNGTRLTVT.

The chain uses TRBV28 and TRBJ1-6, with a weak D call TRBD1 (5 bases). CDR1 is MDHEN, CDR2 SYDVKM, per germline. This CDR3 spans 15 amino acids. V was clipped by 7 bases and J by 4 bases, with 14 bases between them. The CDR3 region is CASIDRGAYNSPLHF. The CDR3 DNA reads as TGTGCCAGCATTGATCGTGGGGCTTATAATTCACCCCTCCACTTT. The full variable domain, with the rest looked up from reference TRBV28 and TRBJ1-6, is DVKVTQSSRYLVKRTGEKVFLECVQDMDHENMFWYRQDPGLGLRLIYFSYDVKMKEKGDIPEGYSVSREKKERFSLILESASTNQTSMYLCASIDRGAYNSPLHFGNGTRLTVT.

V usage is TRBV7-2 and J usage is TRBJ2-1; 10 nucleotides line up with TRBD1. The germline V gene encodes CDR1 SGHTA and CDR2 FQGNSA. V shed 5 bases, J shed 2 bases, and the junction held 6 bases outside the gene matches. CDR3 size: 16 residues. This CDR3 is CASSRGGTGAYNEQFF. The CDR3 DNA follows: TGTGCCAGCAGCCGCGGGGGGACAGGGGCCTACAATGAGCAGTTCTTC.

There are a few counts of this clone. V is TRBV7-8 and J is TRBJ2-5, with 12 bases fitting TRBD2. The junction had 6 bases not matched to a gene; V was cut back by 5 bases and J by 5 bases. This CDR3 spans 15 amino acids. Per germline, CDR1 SGHVS and CDR2 FQNEAQ. Here the CDR3 DNA reads TGTGCCAGCAGCCCCCTAGCGGGAGGGGTGGAGACCCAGTACTTC. Its translation is CASSPLAGGVETQYF.

The rearrangement links TRBV19 to TRBJ1-4, with D unresolved. Trimming cost V 7 bases and J 3 bases, with 6 bases left between them. In germline, CDR1 is LNHDA, CDR2 SQIVND (reference sequence). The CDR3 loop spans 12 amino acids. The CDR3 here is CASTSSNEKLFF. The CDR3 DNA reads TGTGCCAGTACCTCCTCTAATGAAAAACTGTTTTTT.

J is TRBJ1-1 and V is TRBV30; tentative D call: TRBD1 (5 bases). The CDR3 length is 11 residues. Germline lookup yields CDR1 GTSNPN and CDR2 SVGIG (reference sequence). V was clipped by 7 bases and J by 8 bases, with 14 bases between them. The CDR3 nucleotides read TGTGCCTTTACAGGCCTAGAGGAAGCTTTCTTT. As protein: CAFTGLEEAFF.

The gene calls are TRBV7-2 and TRBJ1-5; D is perhaps TRBD1 (5 bases). Germline CDR1 and CDR2: SGHTA and FQGNSA. V lost 5 bases and J lost 4, with 15 bases in between. The CDR3 runs 15 residues. DNA for the CDR3: TGTGCCAGCAGCCCGGGGGGGAATCCAAATCAGCCCCAGCATTTT. It codes for CASSPGGNPNQPQHF.

This chain uses TRBV6-1 with TRBJ1-2; 7 bases are shared with TRBD1. CDR1 is MNHNS, CDR2 SASEGT, per germline. Germline trimming cut 2 bases from V and 4 bases from J; bases unmatched to any gene: 10. CDR3 length: 16 residues. CDR3 bases: TGTGCCAGCAGTGAATTCCGGGCAGGGGGAGGCTATGGCTACACCTTC. It encodes CASSEFRAGGGYGYTF.

The genes are TRBV5-1 and TRBJ1-2; 9 positions match TRBD1. The V gene end was trimmed by 0 bases and the J gene end by 7 bases; junction bases not matched to a gene: 13. The CDR3 totals 17 residues. Germline CDR1 is SGHRS and CDR2 is YFSETQ. CDR3 sequence (DNA): TGCGCCAGCAGCTTGGCAACACGGGACAGGGAGGTGCGTGGCTACACCTTC. Translated: CASSLATRDREVRGYTF. Complete variable domain (other parts from reference TRBV5-1 and TRBJ1-2): KAGVTQTPRYLIKTRGQQVTLSCSPISGHRSVSWYQQTPGQGLQFLFEYFSETQRNKGNFPGRFSGRQFSNSRSEMNVSTLELGDSALYLCASSLATRDREVRGYTFGSGTRLTVV.

The chain links TRBV19 to TRBJ1-4; D is uncertain. The CDR3 extends over 16 amino acids. Between the trimmed V and J ends, which lost 6 bases and 7 bases, there was a span of 21 bases. From germline, CDR1 is LNHDA and CDR2 SQIVND (reference sequence). CDR3 sequence reads: CASSPSRELGSEKLFF. The DNA for the CDR3 is TGTGCCAGTAGCCCCTCTCGGGAACTCGGGAGTGAAAAACTGTTTTTT.